This entry is about one TCR beta chain. The data belong to a study of OX40 agonist ivuxolimab in advanced cancers. Method: immunoSEQ multiplex PCR; TCRdb's copy keeps in-frame clones and lacks some. The sample includes about 53,000 clones, about 81% seen only once; the top ten take about 13%. V lost 4 bases and J lost 4, with 19 bases in between. This CDR3 contains 16 residues. Germline V gene sequence: CDR1 SGDLS, CDR2 YYNGEE. This receptor was identified in an adult with an advanced solid tumor such as melanoma, head and neck, liver or kidney cancer. This specimen was CD4+ or CD8+ T cells sorted from blood, taken in a trial of the OX40 agonist ivuxolimab. The J gene is TRBJ2-3, the V gene TRBV9, with a possible D match to TRBD2 (6 bases). The CDR3 is CASSPGGGRQADTQYF. CDR3 coding DNA: TGTGCCAGCAGCCCCGGAGGTGGGAGGCAGGCAGATACGCAGTATTTT.